These 7 T cell receptor beta chains were sequenced from one sample in a study of post-analysis software for immune sequencing data. Findings and caveats of the study: Controls showed lower frequencies than patients for five or six TRBV segments, and TRBV5-6, TRBV5-1 and TRBV20-1 were among these.

Presence of unique molecular identifiers characterized the TCR beta cDNA libraries. TCRdb processed the PCR reads anew with MiXCR; each CDR3 protein has one entry. The sample carries hundreds of thousands of distinct CDR3 sequences, roughly three fifths recorded once. These TCRs are of unknown antigen specificity. Specimen: blood. Receptors were obtained from a girl aged 2 to 9 with multiple sclerosis.

On this clonotype: Mismatch with germline at one junction end may stem from a read error. The chain uses TRBV6-5 and TRBJ1-1, with 7 bases that match TRBD1. Germline CDR1 MNHEY, CDR2 SVGAGI. This CDR3 contains 14 residues. The CDR3: CTSSETGIGTEAFF. CDR3 DNA sequence: TGTACCAGCAGTGAGACAGGGATTGGCACTGAAGCTTTCTTT.

To note about this clonotype: Germline and junction disagree at one end, which may indicate a read error. This sequence joins TRBV4-2 and TRBJ2-7; TRBD2 matches 8 bases. This CDR3 region has 13 residues. Germline CDR1 is LGHNA and CDR2 is YNFKEQ. In nucleotides, the CDR3 is TGTGCCAGCCGCGCCGGGACTAGTTACGGGCAGTACTTC. Its translation is CASRAGTSYGQYF.

The V call is TRBV20-1, the J call TRBJ2-7; no clear D gene. With the DNA end fitting TRBJ2-5 better, the J assignment may be wrong. Germline CDR1 is DFQATT and CDR2 is SNEGSKA (reference sequence). This CDR3 region has 13 residues. The CDR3 DNA reads TGCAGTGCAAAGATAGGGCTAGGGGAGACCCAGTACTTC. Amino acids: CSAKIGLGETQYF.

The genes are TRBV12-3 or TRBV12-4 and TRBJ2-3; D is perhaps TRBD2 (7 bases). The V end was cut by 5 bases, the J end by 4 bases, with 16 bases between. This CDR3 contains 15 residues. This CDR3 is CASSPGRGAPDTQYF. Written as DNA, the CDR3 is TGTGCCAGCAGTCCGGGGAGGGGGGCCCCAGATACGCAGTATTTT.

The chain recombines TRBV5-1 with TRBJ2-2, with D perhaps matching TRBD1 (5 bases). Germline loops: CDR1 SGHRS, CDR2 YFSETQ. This CDR3 has 17 amino acids. Trimming removed 4 bases at V and 1 base at J, with 17 bases between. The CDR3 here is CASSAESGRVNTGELFF. DNA of the CDR3: TGCGCCAGCAGCGCGGAGTCCGGCAGGGTGAACACCGGGGAGCTGTTTTTT.

The rearrangement links TRBV5-5 to TRBJ2-1, with D uncertain. The germline CDR1 and CDR2 sequences are SGHKS and YYEKEE (reference sequence). The CDR3 runs 15 residues. V dropped 4 bases and J dropped 2 bases, with 13 bases sitting between them. CDR3 sequence (DNA): TGTGCCAGCAGCCAACAAACTTACACCTACAATGAGCAGTTCTTC. Translating it yields CASSQQTYTYNEQFF.

The chain carries TRBV6-2 or TRBV6-3 and TRBJ2-3, with 7 bases lining up with TRBD2. V lost 6 bases and J lost 4; bases outside the gene matches: 13. This CDR3 has 16 residues. In germline, CDR1 is MNHEY, CDR2 SVGEGT. DNA for the CDR3: TGTGCCAGCAGCTACGGAGGACTAGTACTTGCAGATACGCAGTATTTT. Its protein product is CASSYGGLVLADTQYF.